The 32 T cell receptor beta chains below all came from one sample that was sequenced in a study of cytomegalovirus exposure and HLA in healthy donors. PCR amplification relied on 60 Vbeta primers (plus 13 Jbeta primers). Using immunoSEQ multiplex PCR, the repertoire was profiled, and TCRdb retains in-frame clones only, with some absent. This sample carries 200,000 to 250,000 clones, about 80% of them seen once, and the ten largest clones take around 8.6%. The sequenced sample consisted of PBMCs. The receptors come from an older woman in good health and CMV-seropositive.

This sequence joins TRBV6-5 and TRBJ2-1; 10 bases are shared with TRBD2. V was clipped by 4 bases and J by 1 base; unmatched bases: 1. In germline, CDR1 is MNHEY, CDR2 SVGAGI. This CDR3 has 15 amino acids. The CDR3 reads CASSSSGSSYNEQFF. DNA for the CDR3: TGTGCCAGCAGTTCTAGCGGGAGTTCCTACAATGAGCAGTTCTTC.

The rearrangement joins TRBV19 to TRBJ1-5, with D tentatively TRBD1 (5 bases). The CDR3 runs 13 residues. V was cut by 5 bases and J by 7 bases, with 12 bases left in between. CDR1 and CDR2 (germline): LNHDA, SQIVND (reference sequence). The CDR3 DNA sequence: TGTGCCAGTAGTGGGGCCCTTATACAGCCCCAGCATTTT. It translates to CASSGALIQPQHF.

This clone was observed a single time. The chain combines TRBV2 with TRBJ1-2; no clear D gene. The CDR3 spans 13 residues. Germline assignment: CDR1 SNHLY and CDR2 FYNNEI. Trimming took 4 bases from V and 8 from J, leaving 14 bases between them. Here the CDR3 reads CASSVERVEGYTF. Written as DNA, the CDR3 is TGTGCCAGCAGTGTGGAGAGGGTAGAGGGCTACACCTTC.

The chain employs TRBV7-9 and TRBJ1-5, with 10 bases aligning to TRBD1. This CDR3 is 16 amino acids long. Looked up from germline, CDR1 is SEHNR and CDR2 is FQNEAQ (reference sequence). V trimming: 1 base; J trimming: 7 bases; junction bases outside the gene matches: 7. CDR3 sequence reads: CASSLGGTGARQPQHF. CDR3 DNA sequence: TGTGCCAGCAGCTTAGGCGGGACAGGGGCAAGGCAGCCCCAGCATTTT.

The rearrangement uses TRBV7-3 and TRBJ2-1, with TRBD2 matching 9 bases. There are 17 residues in the CDR3. The J segment lost 8 bases and the V segment lost 4 bases, leaving 15 bases of the junction unmatched. The germline V gene encodes CDR1 SGHTA and CDR2 FQGTGA. CDR3 residues: CASSSGTSRGGRDEQFF. The CDR3 DNA sequence: TGTGCCAGCAGCTCCGGGACTAGCAGGGGGGGGAGGGATGAGCAGTTCTTC.

This clone was detected once. This sequence joins TRBV2 and TRBJ1-5, with 7 bases that match TRBD1. V was clipped by 5 bases and J by 1 base; unmatched bases: 2. Germline-derived CDR1 and CDR2 are SNHLY and FYNNEI. This CDR3 region has 14 residues. CDR3 residues: CASSRGRSNQPQHF. In nucleotides, the CDR3 is TGTGCCAGCAGTAGGGGGCGAAGCAATCAGCCCCAGCATTTT.

The chain is built from TRBV6-1 and TRBJ1-1, with 12 nucleotides matching TRBD1. CDR3 length: 15 residues. Per the germline V gene, CDR1 is MNHNS and CDR2 is SASEGT. The V gene end was trimmed by 7 bases and the J gene end by 1 base; junction bases not matched to a gene: 4. CDR3 loop: CASTGQGAANTEAFF. The CDR3 region has the DNA TGTGCCAGCACGGGACAGGGGGCAGCGAACACTGAAGCTTTCTTT.

The table lists this clone with a few counts. This CDR3 is CASSPALRDTEAFF. CDR3 DNA sequence: TGCGCCAGCAGCCCTGCTCTACGGGACACTGAAGCTTTCTTT. The rearrangement uses TRBV5-1 and TRBJ1-1, with no clear D. The CDR3 covers 14 residues. Trimming cost V 4 bases and J 3 bases, with 13 bases left between them. CDR1 is SGHRS, CDR2 YFSETQ, per germline.

The chain is built from TRBV5-8 and TRBJ1-4; the D gene is possibly TRBD1 (6 bases). CDR1 and CDR2 from the germline V gene are SGHTS and YDEGEE. Between the trimmed V and J ends, which lost 1 base and 5 bases, there was a span of 12 bases. The CDR3 runs 15 residues. CDR3 in DNA: TGTGCCAGCAGCTTGAGCAGGGGCGGGAATGAAAAACTGTTTTTT. Its protein is CASSLSRGGNEKLFF. Full variable domain (missing parts from reference TRBV5-8 and TRBJ1-4): EAGVTQSPTHLIKTRGQQATLRCSPISGHTSVYWYQQALGLGLQFLLWYDEGEERNRGNFPPRFSGRQFPNYSSELNVNALELEDSALYLCASSLSRGGNEKLFFGSGTQLSVL.

This chain links TRBV6-4 with TRBJ2-3; 15 bases line up with TRBD2. The junction had 5 bases not matched to a gene; V was cut back by 5 bases and J by 5 bases. Looked up from germline, CDR1 is MRHNA and CDR2 is SNTAGT. This CDR3 spans 16 amino acids. The CDR3 DNA follows: TGTGCCAGCAGTACCGGACTAGCGGGAGGGGGAGATACGCAGTATTTT. Translating gives CASSTGLAGGGDTQYF.

The CDR3 reads CASSYSRDSLNTEAFF. CDR3 nucleotide sequence: TGTGCCAGCAGTTACTCGCGGGACAGTTTGAACACTGAAGCTTTCTTT. The chain carries TRBV6-5 and TRBJ1-1, with TRBD1 identical over 7 bases. CDR1 MNHEY and CDR2 SVGAGI come from the germline V gene. The CDR3 runs 16 residues. V shed 0 bases, J shed 0 bases, and the junction held 4 bases outside the gene matches.

This clone was observed a few times. The V call is TRBV13, the J call TRBJ2-7; TRBD1 matches at 7 bases. V trimming: 3 bases; J trimming: 4 bases; junction bases outside the gene matches: 9. The CDR3 consists of 15 residues. CDR1 PRHDT and CDR2 FYEKMQ come from the germline V gene (reference sequence). The CDR3 reads CASSFPQGRGYEQYF. In DNA form, the CDR3 reads TGTGCCAGCAGCTTCCCACAGGGGCGAGGGTACGAGCAGTACTTC.

The chain recombines TRBV19 with TRBJ2-6; D unclear. V was cut by 4 bases and J by 0 bases, with 13 bases left in between. CDR3 length: 17 residues. Germline V CDR1 and CDR2: LNHDA, SQIVND (reference sequence). CDR3 loop: CASSKERRLSGANVLTF. The CDR3, as DNA: TGTGCCAGTAGTAAAGAGCGCAGACTCTCTGGGGCCAACGTCCTGACTTTC.

CDR3 in amino acids: CASSTVQGANYGYTF. CDR3 DNA: TGTGCCAGCTCAACCGTACAGGGGGCAAACTATGGCTACACCTTC. The rearrangement links TRBV18 to TRBJ1-2; 9 nucleotides match TRBD1. Germline assignment: CDR1 KGHSH and CDR2 LQKENI. V was pared by 5 bases and J by 2 bases, with 6 bases of the junction left unmatched. This CDR3 spans 15 amino acids.

The chain links TRBV4-2 to TRBJ2-1, with 8 positions matching TRBD2. Germline lookup yields CDR1 LGHNA and CDR2 YNFKEQ. Germline trimming cut 1 base from V and 0 bases from J; bases unmatched to any gene: 2. CDR3 size: 16 residues. CDR3 coding DNA: TGTGCCAGCAGCCAAGCCAGCGGGAGCTCCTACAATGAGCAGTTCTTC. Protein sequence: CASSQASGSSYNEQFF.

This clone showed up just once. The chain carries TRBV6-5 and TRBJ2-5, with D unclear. Germline CDR1 reads MNHEY; CDR2 reads SVGAGI. V was trimmed by 3 bases and J by 5 bases, leaving 4 bases between them. The CDR3 loop spans 11 amino acids. The CDR3 loop reads CASSYAETQYF. DNA of the CDR3: TGTGCCAGCAGTTATGCGGAGACCCAGTACTTC.

This clone was observed a handful of times. CDR3 sequence (DNA): TGCGCCAGCAGCCCGGCGGGGGTAGGGGCCAACGTCCTGACTTTC. It codes for CASSPAGVGANVLTF. The chain uses TRBV5-1 and TRBJ2-6; 7 positions match TRBD2. The ends lost 4 bases at V and 4 bases at J; junction bases unmatched: 5. Germline V gene sequence: CDR1 SGHRS, CDR2 YFSETQ. This CDR3 spans 15 amino acids.

This clone was seen only a few times. In DNA form, the CDR3 reads TGTGCCAGCAGCTCCTCAAGATTGCGCAATACGCAGTATTTT. This encodes CASSSSRLRNTQYF. The V gene is TRBV5-6, the J gene TRBJ2-3, with D hard to call. This CDR3 region has 14 residues. Germline CDR1 SGHDT, CDR2 YYEEEE. V shed 3 bases and J shed 7 bases, with 15 bases lying between them.

The chain employs TRBV2 and TRBJ2-1; D not certain. This CDR3 spans 13 amino acids. The germline V gene encodes CDR1 SNHLY and CDR2 FYNNEI. The V end lost 6 bases, the J end lost 5 bases, and 11 bases lay between the germline ends. CDR3 DNA: TGTGCCAGCAGCGATGACACAGACAATGAGCAGTTCTTC. This encodes CASSDDTDNEQFF.

The chain recombines TRBV7-9 with TRBJ2-7; TRBD1 agrees at 7 bases. Germline CDR1 reads SEHNR; CDR2 reads FQNEAQ (reference sequence). V gave up 3 bases and J gave up 4 bases; unmatched junction bases: 6. The CDR3 sequence is 14 residues long. In DNA, the CDR3 is TGTGCCAGCAGCTTGGGACAGAGTCTTTACGAGCAGTACTTC. The encoded protein is CASSLGQSLYEQYF.

V usage is TRBV5-6 and J usage is TRBJ2-3, with D possibly matching TRBD2 (5 bases). The V and J ends lost 2 bases and 0 bases respectively, with 13 bases between them. The CDR3 runs to 16 residues. Germline CDR1 and CDR2: SGHDT and YYEEEE. CDR3 protein: CASSFASRHSTDTQYF. The CDR3, as DNA: TGTGCCAGCAGCTTTGCTAGCCGCCATAGCACAGATACGCAGTATTTT. The full variable domain, completed using reference TRBV5-6 and TRBJ2-3, is DAGVTQSPTHLIKTRGQQVTLRCSPKSGHDTVSWYQQALGQGPQFIFQYYEEEERQRGNFPDRFSGHQFPNYSSELNVNALLLGDSALYLCASSFASRHSTDTQYFGPGTRLTVL.

This rearrangement joins TRBV5-1 to TRBJ1-2; TRBD1 matches 11 bases. Losses at the gene ends were 4 bases for V and 13 bases for J; bases not matched to a gene: 9. Per germline, CDR1 SGHRS and CDR2 YFSETQ. This CDR3 region has 13 residues. The CDR3 region has the DNA TGCGCCAGCAGCCCATGGACAGGGGGCCTCCTCACCTTC. It translates to CASSPWTGGLLTF.

This clone came up a few times. The V gene is TRBV10-3, the J gene TRBJ2-1; 9 bases map to TRBD1. Germline values: CDR1 ENHRY, CDR2 SYGVKD. J gave up 5 bases and V 0 bases, and 8 bases lay outside the gene matches. The CDR3 sequence is 17 residues long. This chain's CDR3 is CAISESGGQGRDNEQFF. CDR3 in DNA: TGTGCCATCAGTGAGTCGGGGGGACAGGGTAGGGACAATGAGCAGTTCTTC.

The chain carries TRBV2 and TRBJ2-2, with D maybe TRBD1 (6 bases). The CDR3 length is 15 residues. Trimming stripped 5 bases from V and 2 bases from J, with 12 bases between. In germline, CDR1 is SNHLY, CDR2 FYNNEI. The CDR3 spells CASSHDRPNTGELFF. For the CDR3, the DNA is TGTGCCAGCAGTCACGACAGGCCCAACACCGGGGAGCTGTTTTTT.

Notes on this clone: Distinct nucleotide sequences in the sample also encode this CDR3. The CDR3: CASSPDRVFPYEQYF. CDR3 sequence (DNA): TGCGCCAGTAGTCCGGACAGGGTTTTTCCCTACGAGCAGTACTTC. The genes are TRBV10-1 and TRBJ2-7, with 8 nucleotides matching TRBD1. The CDR3 has 15 residues. Germline loops: CDR1 WNHNN, CDR2 SYGVQD (reference sequence). Unmatched junction bases numbered 12, after V lost 9 bases and J lost 2 bases.

CDR3 loop: CASSLEASGAYNEQFF. In nucleotides, the CDR3 is TGCGCCAGCAGCTTGGAGGCTAGCGGGGCTTACAATGAGCAGTTCTTC. The chain combines TRBV5-1 with TRBJ2-1; 9 bases are a match to TRBD2. CDR3 length: 16 amino acids. Germline V gives CDR1 SGHRS, CDR2 YFSETQ. Trimming at V came to 0 bases and at J to 4 bases, leaving 5 bases not matched to a gene.

This clone was picked up a small number of times. The chain has TRBV30 and TRBJ1-3, with D hard to call. CDR1 and CDR2 from the germline V gene are GTSNPN and SVGIG (reference sequence). V gave up 5 bases and J gave up 0 bases, with 8 bases separating them. The CDR3 is 13 amino acids. CDR3 sequence: CAWAAGSGNTIYF. DNA for the CDR3: TGTGCCTGGGCTGCGGGCTCTGGAAACACCATATATTTT.

The rearrangement joins TRBV19 to TRBJ1-1, with TRBD1 matching over 9 bases. CDR1 and CDR2 (germline): LNHDA, SQIVND (reference sequence). CDR3 length equals 15 residues. Trimming cost V 6 bases and J 5 bases; bases outside gene matches: 10. Here the CDR3 DNA reads TGTGCCAGTAGACCCGGGACAGGGCTCGTTACTGAAGCTTTCTTT. It is translated as CASRPGTGLVTEAFF. Variable domain in full (rest from reference TRBV19 and TRBJ1-1): DGGITQSPKYLFRKEGQNVTLSCEQNLNHDAMYWYRQDPGQGLRLIYYSQIVNDFQKGDIAEGYSVSREKKESFPLTVTSAQKNPTAFYLCASRPGTGLVTEAFFGQGTRLTVV.

V usage is TRBV7-9 and J usage is TRBJ1-2, with TRBD1 identical over 7 bases. This CDR3 has 15 residues. V dropped 3 bases and J dropped 0; count of bases not matched to a gene: 4. The V gene's germline CDR1 is SEHNR and CDR2 FQNEAQ (reference sequence). Here the CDR3 reads CASSFGTVTNYGYTF. CDR3 coding DNA: TGTGCCAGCAGCTTTGGGACAGTAACTAACTATGGCTACACCTTC.

The chain joins TRBV29-1 to TRBJ2-1; D not certain. CDR3 length equals 14 residues. V lost 2 bases to trimming and J lost 3 bases, with 11 bases between them. CDR1 and CDR2 from the germline V gene are SQVTM and ANQGSEA. DNA for the CDR3: TGCAGCGTTGAACGGCGGCCCGTCTACAATGAGCAGTTCTTC. This sequence encodes CSVERRPVYNEQFF.

This clone was observed a single time. The J gene is TRBJ2-7, the V gene TRBV7-9; 10 bases map to TRBD1. The trim removed 3 bases at V and 4 bases at J, leaving 3 bases unmatched. The germline V gene encodes CDR1 SEHNR and CDR2 FQNEAQ (reference sequence). The CDR3 has 14 residues. The CDR3 sequence: CASSLTGGAYEQYF. CDR3 nucleotides: TGTGCCAGCAGCTTGACAGGGGGCGCGTACGAGCAGTACTTC. Supplemented by reference TRBV7-9 and TRBJ2-7, the full variable domain reads DTGVSQNPRHKITKRGQNVTFRCDPISEHNRLYWYRQTLGQGPEFLTYFQNEAQLEKSRLLSDRFSAERPKGSFSTLEIQRTEQGDSAMYLCASSLTGGAYEQYFGPGTRLTVT.

This CDR3 reads CASRRGEEAREYF. DNA of the CDR3: TGTGCCAGCAGGCGGGGGGAGGAGGCGAGGGAGTACTTC. The chain has TRBV27 and TRBJ2-7; 8 bases align to TRBD2. V lost 6 bases and J lost 11; bases outside the gene matches: 12. Germline assignment: CDR1 MNHEY and CDR2 SMNVEV (reference sequence). This CDR3 comprises 13 residues.